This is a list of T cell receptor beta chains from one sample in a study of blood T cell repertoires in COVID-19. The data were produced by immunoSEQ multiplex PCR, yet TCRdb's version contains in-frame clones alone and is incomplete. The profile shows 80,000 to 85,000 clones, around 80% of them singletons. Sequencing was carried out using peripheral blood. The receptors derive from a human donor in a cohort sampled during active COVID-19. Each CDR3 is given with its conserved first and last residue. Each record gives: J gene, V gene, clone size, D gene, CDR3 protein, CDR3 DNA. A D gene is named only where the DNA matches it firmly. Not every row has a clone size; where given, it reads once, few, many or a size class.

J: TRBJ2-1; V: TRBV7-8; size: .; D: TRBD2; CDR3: CASSSLGGAPGNEQFF; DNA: TGTGCCAGCAGCTCTCTCGGGGGGGCCCCCGGCAATGAGCAGTTCTTC
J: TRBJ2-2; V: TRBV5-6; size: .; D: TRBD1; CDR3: CASSLVQGGTGELFF; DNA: TGTGCCAGCAGCTTGGTACAGGGGGGCACCGGGGAGCTGTTTTTT
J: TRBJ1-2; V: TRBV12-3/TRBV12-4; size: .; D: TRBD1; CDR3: CASSLIDRDYTF; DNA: TGTGCCAGCAGTTTAATTGACAGGGACTACACCTTC
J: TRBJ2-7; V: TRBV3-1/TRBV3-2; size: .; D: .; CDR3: CASSITGTEQYF; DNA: TGTGCCAGCAGCATTACAGGGACCGAGCAGTACTTC
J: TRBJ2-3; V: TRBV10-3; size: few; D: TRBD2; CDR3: CAISAGLAGGPWTQYF; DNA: TGTGCCATCAGTGCCGGTCTAGCGGGGGGCCCCTGGACGCAGTATTTT
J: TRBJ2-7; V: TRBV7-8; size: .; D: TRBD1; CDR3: CASSLEVGQGYEQYF; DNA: TGTGCCAGCAGCTTAGAGGTCGGACAGGGCTACGAGCAGTACTTC
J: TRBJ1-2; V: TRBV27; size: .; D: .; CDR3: CASSQRRDTYGYTF; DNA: TGTGCCAGCAGTCAACGACGGGACACCTATGGCTACACCTTC
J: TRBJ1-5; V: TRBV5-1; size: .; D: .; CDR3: CASSLTGYSNQPQHF; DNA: TGCGCCAGCAGCTTGACAGGTTATAGCAATCAGCCCCAGCATTTT
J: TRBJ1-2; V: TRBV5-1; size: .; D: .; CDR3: CASSLTGGYTF; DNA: TGCGCCAGCTCACTTACAGGAGGCTACACCTTC
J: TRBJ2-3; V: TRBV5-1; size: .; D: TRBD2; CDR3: CASSLPHYTSGLTTSRDTQYF; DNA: TGCGCCAGCAGCTTACCACATTATACTAGCGGGCTCACCACTTCTAGAGATACGCAGTATTTT
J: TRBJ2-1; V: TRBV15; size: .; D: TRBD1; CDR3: CATSRVGTGVYNEQFF; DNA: TGTGCCACCAGCAGAGTTGGGACAGGGGTTTACAATGAGCAGTTCTTC
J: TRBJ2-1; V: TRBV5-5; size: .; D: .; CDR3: CASSLGAGPYNEQFF; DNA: TGTGCCAGCAGCTTGGGGGCGGGCCCCTACAATGAGCAGTTCTTC
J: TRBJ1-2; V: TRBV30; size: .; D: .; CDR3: CAWSQTDGYTF; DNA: TGTGCCTGGAGCCAAACAGATGGCTACACCTTC
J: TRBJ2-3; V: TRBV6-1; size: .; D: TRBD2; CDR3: CASSEGLLAGADTQYF; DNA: TGTGCCAGCAGTGAGGGACTATTAGCGGGGGCAGATACGCAGTATTTT
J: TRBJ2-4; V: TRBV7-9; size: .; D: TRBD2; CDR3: CASSQGLAGGDIQYF; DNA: TGTGCCAGCAGCCAAGGACTAGCGGGGGGAGACATTCAGTACTTC
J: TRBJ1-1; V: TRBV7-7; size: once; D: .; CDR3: CAGINESGGTGLGTEAFF; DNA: TGTGCCGGAATCAATGAATCGGGGGGCACAGGGTTAGGCACTGAAGCTTTCTTT
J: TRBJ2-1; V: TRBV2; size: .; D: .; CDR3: CASSEGPAFTEQFF; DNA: TGTGCCAGCAGTGAAGGCCCCGCGTTCACTGAGCAGTTCTTC
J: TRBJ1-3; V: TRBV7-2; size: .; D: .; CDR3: CASSLAAQGFGNTIYF; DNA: TGTGCCAGCAGCTTAGCGGCACAGGGCTTTGGAAACACCATATATTTT
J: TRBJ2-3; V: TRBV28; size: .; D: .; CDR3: CASSSTAIRATDTQYF; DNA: TGTGCCAGCAGTTCGACAGCCATTCGGGCCACAGATACGCAGTATTTT
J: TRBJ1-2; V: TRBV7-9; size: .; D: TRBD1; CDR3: CASSLAGTGNGYTF; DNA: TGTGCCAGCAGCTTAGCCGGGACAGGGAATGGCTACACCTTC
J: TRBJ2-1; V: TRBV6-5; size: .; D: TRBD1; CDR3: CASSYSPDRVSHEQFF; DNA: TGTGCCAGCAGTTACTCACCGGACAGGGTGTCCCATGAGCAGTTCTTC
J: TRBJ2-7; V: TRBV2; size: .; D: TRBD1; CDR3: CASTLDRGPDEQYF; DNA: TGTGCCAGCACTCTTGACAGGGGGCCCGACGAGCAGTACTTC
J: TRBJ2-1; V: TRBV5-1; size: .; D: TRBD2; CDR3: CASSLAGGGASPSYNEQFF; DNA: TGCGCCAGCAGCTTGGCAGGCGGGGGGGCCTCTCCCTCCTACAATGAGCAGTTCTTC
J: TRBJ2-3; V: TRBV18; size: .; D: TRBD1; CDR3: CASSSAGTGGPDTQYF; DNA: TGTGCCAGCTCATCCGCCGGGACAGGGGGCCCAGATACGCAGTATTTT
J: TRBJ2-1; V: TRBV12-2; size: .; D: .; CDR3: CASRLEAGESNNEQFF; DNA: TGTGCAAGTCGCTTAGAAGCGGGGGAGTCGAACAATGAGCAGTTCTTC
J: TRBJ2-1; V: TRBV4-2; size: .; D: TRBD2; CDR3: CASSRPLGGRTYNEQFF; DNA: TGTGCCAGCAGCCGTCCCTTGGGGGGGAGGACCTACAATGAGCAGTTCTTC
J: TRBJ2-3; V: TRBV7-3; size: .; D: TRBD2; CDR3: CASSLWANSGDTQYF; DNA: TGTGCCAGCAGCTTATGGGCGAATAGCGGGGATACGCAGTATTTT
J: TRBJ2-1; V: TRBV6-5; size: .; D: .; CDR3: CASSYSETASYNEQFF; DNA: TGTGCCAGCAGTTACTCGGAGACTGCTTCCTACAATGAGCAGTTCTTC
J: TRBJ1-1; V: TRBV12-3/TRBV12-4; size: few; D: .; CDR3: CASSRGITEAFF; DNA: TGTGCCAGCAGCAGGGGTATCACTGAAGCTTTCTTT
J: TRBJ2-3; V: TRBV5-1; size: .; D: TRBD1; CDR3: CASSREGGYGTDTQYF; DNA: TGCGCCAGCAGCAGAGAAGGGGGCTATGGGACAGATACGCAGTATTTT
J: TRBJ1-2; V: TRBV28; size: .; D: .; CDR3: CASSLSLAGKGYTF; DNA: TGTGCCAGCAGTCTATCCCTCGCGGGGAAAGGCTACACCTTC
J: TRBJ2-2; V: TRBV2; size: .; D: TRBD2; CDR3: CASRGLAGGYTGELFF; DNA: TGTGCCAGCAGGGGGCTAGCGGGGGGCTACACCGGGGAGCTGTTTTTT
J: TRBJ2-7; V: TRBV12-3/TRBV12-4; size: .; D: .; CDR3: CASSFYYEQYF; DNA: TGTGCCAGCAGTTTCTACTACGAGCAGTACTTC
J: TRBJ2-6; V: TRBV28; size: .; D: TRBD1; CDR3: CASSLYGDRGSGANVLTF; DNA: TGTGCCAGCAGTTTATATGGAGACAGGGGATCCGGGGCCAACGTCCTGACTTTC
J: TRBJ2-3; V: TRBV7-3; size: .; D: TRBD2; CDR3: CASSSTGTNTDTQYF; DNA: TGTGCCAGCAGCTCGACCGGGACTAACACAGATACGCAGTATTTT
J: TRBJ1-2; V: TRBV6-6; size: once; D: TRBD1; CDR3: CASSYKQGKGYTF; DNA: TGTGCCAGCAGTTATAAACAGGGGAAAGGCTACACCTTC
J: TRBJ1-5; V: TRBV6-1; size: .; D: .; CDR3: CASSERGGVQPQHF; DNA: TGTGCCAGCAGTGAGCGGGGGGGGGTCCAGCCCCAGCATTTT
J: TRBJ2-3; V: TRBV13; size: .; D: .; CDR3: CASSPRAGRSTDTQYF; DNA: TGTGCCAGCAGCCCTCGGGCGGGGAGGAGCACAGATACGCAGTATTTT
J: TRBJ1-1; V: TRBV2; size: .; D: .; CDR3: CASSEAPGEAFF; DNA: TGTGCCAGCAGTGAAGCGCCAGGGGAAGCTTTCTTT
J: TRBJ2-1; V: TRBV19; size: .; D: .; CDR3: CASSTSSNRPPRNEQFF; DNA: TGTGCCAGTAGTACGTCATCAAACAGGCCCCCTAGGAATGAGCAGTTCTTC
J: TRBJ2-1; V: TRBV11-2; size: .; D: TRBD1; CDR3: CASSLQGQLGNEQFF; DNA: TGTGCCAGCAGCTTACAGGGACAGTTAGGGAATGAGCAGTTCTTC
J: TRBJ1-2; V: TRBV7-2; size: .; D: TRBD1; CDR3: CASSKQGGNYGYTF; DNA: TGTGCCAGCAGCAAACAGGGGGGGAACTATGGCTACACCTTC
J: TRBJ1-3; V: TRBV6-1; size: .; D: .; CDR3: CASSELRGSGNTIYF; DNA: TGTGCCAGCAGTGAACTAAGGGGATCTGGAAACACCATATATTTT